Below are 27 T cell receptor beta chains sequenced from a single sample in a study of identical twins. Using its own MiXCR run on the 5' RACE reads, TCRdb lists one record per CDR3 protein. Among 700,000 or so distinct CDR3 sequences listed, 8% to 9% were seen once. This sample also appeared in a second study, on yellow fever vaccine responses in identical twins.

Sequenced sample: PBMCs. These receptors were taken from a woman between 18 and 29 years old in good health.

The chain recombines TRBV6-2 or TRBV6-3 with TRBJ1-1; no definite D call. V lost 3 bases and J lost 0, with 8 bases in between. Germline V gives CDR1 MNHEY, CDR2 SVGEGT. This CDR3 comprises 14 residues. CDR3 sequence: CASSYRQLNTEAFF. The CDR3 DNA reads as TGTGCCAGCAGTTATCGTCAGTTGAACACTGAAGCTTTCTTT.

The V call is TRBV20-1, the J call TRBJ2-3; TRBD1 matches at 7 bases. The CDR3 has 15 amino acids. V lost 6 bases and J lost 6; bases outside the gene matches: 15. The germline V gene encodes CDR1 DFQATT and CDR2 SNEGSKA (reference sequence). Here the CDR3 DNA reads TGCAGTGCCCGGGACAGCACATACCAAGGGGATACGCAGTATTTT. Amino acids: CSARDSTYQGDTQYF.

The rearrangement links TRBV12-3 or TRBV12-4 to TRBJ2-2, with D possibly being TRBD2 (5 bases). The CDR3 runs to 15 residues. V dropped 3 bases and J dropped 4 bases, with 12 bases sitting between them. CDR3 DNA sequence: TGTGCCAGCAGTTTTTTTGCGGGTAGCACCGGGGAGCTGTTTTTT. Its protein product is CASSFFAGSTGELFF.

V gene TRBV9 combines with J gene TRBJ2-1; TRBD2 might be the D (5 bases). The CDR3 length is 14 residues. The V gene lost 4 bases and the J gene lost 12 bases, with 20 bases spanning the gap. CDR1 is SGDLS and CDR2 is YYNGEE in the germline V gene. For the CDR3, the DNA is TGTGCCAGCAGCCCACCTTCCGGCGGTGAGGGGCAGTTCTTC. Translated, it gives CASSPPSGGEGQFF.

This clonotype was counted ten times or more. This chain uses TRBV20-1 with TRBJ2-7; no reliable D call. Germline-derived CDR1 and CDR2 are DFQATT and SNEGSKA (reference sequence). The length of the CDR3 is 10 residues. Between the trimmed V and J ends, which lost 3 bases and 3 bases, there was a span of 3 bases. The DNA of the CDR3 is TGCAGTGCTAGTAGCTACGAGCAGTACTTC. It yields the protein CSASSYEQYF.

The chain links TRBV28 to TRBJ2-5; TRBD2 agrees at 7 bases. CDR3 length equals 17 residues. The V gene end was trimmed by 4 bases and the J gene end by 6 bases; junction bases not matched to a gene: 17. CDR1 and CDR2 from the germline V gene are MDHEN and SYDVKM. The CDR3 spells CASSSAPLAGAGKTQYF. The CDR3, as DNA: TGTGCCAGCAGTTCGGCCCCATTGGCGGGAGCCGGAAAGACCCAGTACTTC.

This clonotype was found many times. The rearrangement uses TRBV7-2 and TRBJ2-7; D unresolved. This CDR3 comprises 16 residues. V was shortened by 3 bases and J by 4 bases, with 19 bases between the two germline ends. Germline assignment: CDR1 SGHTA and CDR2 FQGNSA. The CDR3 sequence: CASSFEDLTTLYEQYF. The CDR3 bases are TGTGCCAGCAGCTTTGAAGATTTGACAACGCTTTACGAGCAGTACTTC.

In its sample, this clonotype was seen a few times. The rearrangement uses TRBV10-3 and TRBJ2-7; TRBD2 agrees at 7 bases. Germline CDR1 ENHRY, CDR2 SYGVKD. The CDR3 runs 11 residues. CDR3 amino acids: CASWEGDEQYF. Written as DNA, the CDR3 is TGTGCAAGCTGGGAGGGTGACGAGCAGTACTTC.

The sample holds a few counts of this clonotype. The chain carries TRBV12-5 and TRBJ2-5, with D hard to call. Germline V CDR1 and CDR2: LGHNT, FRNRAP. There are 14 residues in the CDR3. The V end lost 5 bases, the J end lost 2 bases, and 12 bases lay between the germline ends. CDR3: CASGPSDTQETQYF. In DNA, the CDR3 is TGTGCTAGTGGTCCCTCAGATACGCAAGAGACCCAGTACTTC.

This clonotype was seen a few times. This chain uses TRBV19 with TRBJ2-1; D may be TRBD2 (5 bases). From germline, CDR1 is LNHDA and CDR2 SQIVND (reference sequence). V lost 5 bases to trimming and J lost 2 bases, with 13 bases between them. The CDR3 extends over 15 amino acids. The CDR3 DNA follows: TGTGCCAGTAGTCGTAGGCGGCGGGCCTACAATGAGCAGTTCTTC. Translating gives CASSRRRRAYNEQFF.

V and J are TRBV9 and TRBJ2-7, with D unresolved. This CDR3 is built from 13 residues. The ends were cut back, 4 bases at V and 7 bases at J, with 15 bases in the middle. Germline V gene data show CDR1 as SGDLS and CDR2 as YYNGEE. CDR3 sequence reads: CASSPLTPAEQYF. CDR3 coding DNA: TGTGCCAGCAGCCCTCTGACTCCAGCGGAGCAGTACTTC.

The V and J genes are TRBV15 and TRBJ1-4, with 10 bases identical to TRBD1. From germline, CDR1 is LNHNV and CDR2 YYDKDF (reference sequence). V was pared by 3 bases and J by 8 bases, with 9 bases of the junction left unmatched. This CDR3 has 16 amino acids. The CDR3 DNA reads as TGTGCCACCAGCAGTTGGACAGGGGGTGATAGGGAAAAACTGTTTTTT. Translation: CATSSWTGGDREKLFF.

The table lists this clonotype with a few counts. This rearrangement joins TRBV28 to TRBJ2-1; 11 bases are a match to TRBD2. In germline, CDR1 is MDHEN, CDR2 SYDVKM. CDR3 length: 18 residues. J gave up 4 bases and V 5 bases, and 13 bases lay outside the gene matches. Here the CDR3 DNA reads TGTGCCAGCAGTCCGAATACCGGGACTAGCGGATTATACAATGAGCAGTTCTTC. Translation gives CASSPNTGTSGLYNEQFF.

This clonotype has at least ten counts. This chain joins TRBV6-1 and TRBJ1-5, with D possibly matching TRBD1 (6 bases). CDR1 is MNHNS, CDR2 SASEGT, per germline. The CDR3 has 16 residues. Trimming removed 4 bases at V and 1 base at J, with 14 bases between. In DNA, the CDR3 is TGTGCCAGCAGTGTCTCCAGGGGACGGAGCAATCAGCCCCAGCATTTT. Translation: CASSVSRGRSNQPQHF.

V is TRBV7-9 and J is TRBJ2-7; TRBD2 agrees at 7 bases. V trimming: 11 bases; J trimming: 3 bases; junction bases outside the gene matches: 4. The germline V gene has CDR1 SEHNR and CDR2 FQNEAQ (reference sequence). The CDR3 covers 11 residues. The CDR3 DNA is TGTGCCTGGGGGGGTGTCTACGAGCAGTACTTC. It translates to CAWGGVYEQYF. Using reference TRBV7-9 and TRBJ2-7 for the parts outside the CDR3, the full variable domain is DTGVSQNPRHKITKRGQNVTFRCDPISEHNRLYWYRQTLGQGPEFLTYFQNEAQLEKSRLLSDRFSAERPKGSFSTLEIQRTEQGDSAMYLCAWGGVYEQYFGPGTRLTVT.

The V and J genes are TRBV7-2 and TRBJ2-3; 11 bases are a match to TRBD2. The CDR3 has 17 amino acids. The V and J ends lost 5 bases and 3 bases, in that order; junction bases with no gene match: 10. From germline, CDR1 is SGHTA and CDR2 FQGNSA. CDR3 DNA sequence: TGTGCCAGCAGCGATACTAGCGGGAGACGATTGACAGATACGCAGTATTTT. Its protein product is CASSDTSGRRLTDTQYF.

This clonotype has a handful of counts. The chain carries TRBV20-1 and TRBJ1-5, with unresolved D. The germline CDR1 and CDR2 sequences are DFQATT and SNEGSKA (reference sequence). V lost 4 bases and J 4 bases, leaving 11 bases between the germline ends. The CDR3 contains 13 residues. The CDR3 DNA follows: TGCAGTGCTACGGGTCAGACTAATCAGCCCCAGCATTTT. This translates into CSATGQTNQPQHF.

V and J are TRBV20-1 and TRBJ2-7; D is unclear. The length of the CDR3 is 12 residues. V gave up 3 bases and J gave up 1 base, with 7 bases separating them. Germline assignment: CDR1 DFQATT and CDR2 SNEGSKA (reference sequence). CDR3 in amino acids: CSASPLSYEQYF. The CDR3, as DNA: TGCAGTGCTAGTCCGCTTTCCTACGAGCAGTACTTC.

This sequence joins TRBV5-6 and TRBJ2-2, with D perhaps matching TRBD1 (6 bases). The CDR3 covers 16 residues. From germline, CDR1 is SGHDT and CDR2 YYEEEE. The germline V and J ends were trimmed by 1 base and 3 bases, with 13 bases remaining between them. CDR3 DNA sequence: TGTGCCAGCAGCTTGACCCAGGGGACCCACACCGGGGAGCTGTTTTTT. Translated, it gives CASSLTQGTHTGELFF.

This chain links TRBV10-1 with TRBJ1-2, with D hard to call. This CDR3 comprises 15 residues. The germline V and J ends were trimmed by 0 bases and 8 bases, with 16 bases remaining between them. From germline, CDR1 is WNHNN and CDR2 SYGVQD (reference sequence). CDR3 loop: CASSESIAGSRGYTF. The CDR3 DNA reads TGCGCCAGCAGTGAGTCGATTGCAGGATCTAGGGGCTACACCTTC.

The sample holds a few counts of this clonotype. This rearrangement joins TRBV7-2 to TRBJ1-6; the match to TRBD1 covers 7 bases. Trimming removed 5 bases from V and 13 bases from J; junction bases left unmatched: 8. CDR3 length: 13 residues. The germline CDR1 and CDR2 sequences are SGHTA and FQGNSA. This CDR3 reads CASSRDSPIPLHF. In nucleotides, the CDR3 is TGTGCCAGCAGCCGGGACAGTCCCATCCCCCTCCACTTT.

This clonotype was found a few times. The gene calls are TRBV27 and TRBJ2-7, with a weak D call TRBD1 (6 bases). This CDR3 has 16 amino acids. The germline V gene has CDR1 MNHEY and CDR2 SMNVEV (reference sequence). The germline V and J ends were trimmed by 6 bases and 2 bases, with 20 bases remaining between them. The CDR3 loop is CASRYTKLGTTYEQYF. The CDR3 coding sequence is TGTGCCAGCAGATATACGAAGCTAGGGACAACCTACGAGCAGTACTTC.

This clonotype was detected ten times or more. The CDR3 DNA sequence: TGCAGCGTGACAGGGACGGGGACTGAAGCTTTCTTT. This encodes CSVTGTGTEAFF. This sequence joins TRBV29-1 and TRBJ1-1, with 7 bases matching TRBD1. The CDR3 has 12 amino acids. The V gene end was trimmed by 6 bases and the J gene end by 5 bases; junction bases not matched to a gene: 6. CDR1 and CDR2 (germline): SQVTM, ANQGSEA.

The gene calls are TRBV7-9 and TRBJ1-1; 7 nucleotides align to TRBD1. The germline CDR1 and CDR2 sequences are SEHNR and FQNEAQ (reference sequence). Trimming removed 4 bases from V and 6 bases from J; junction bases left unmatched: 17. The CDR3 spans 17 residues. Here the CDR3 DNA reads TGTGCCAGCAGCTCACGAGGGGGCACGGGTTTGGACGCTGAAGCTTTCTTT. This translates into CASSSRGGTGLDAEAFF.

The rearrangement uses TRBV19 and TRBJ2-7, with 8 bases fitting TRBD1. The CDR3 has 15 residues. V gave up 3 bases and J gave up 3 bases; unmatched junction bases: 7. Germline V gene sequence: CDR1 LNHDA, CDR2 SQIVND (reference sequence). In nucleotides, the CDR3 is TGTGCCAGTAGTATGACATCAGGGGGCTACTACGAGCAGTACTTC. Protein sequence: CASSMTSGGYYEQYF.

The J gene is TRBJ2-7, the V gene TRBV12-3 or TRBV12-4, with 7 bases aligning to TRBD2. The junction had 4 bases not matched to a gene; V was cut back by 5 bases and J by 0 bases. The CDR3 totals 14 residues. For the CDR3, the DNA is TGTGCCAGCAGTACATCTAGCGGCTCCTACGAGCAGTACTTC. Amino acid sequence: CASSTSSGSYEQYF.

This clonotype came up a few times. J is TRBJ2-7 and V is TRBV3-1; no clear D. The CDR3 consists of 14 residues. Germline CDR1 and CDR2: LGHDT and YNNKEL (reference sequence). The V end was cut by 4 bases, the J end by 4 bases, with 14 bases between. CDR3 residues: CASSPSEVGYEQYF. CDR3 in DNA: TGTGCCAGCAGCCCGAGTGAGGTTGGGTACGAGCAGTACTTC.